One sample yielded the 11 T cell receptor beta chains listed below, sequenced in a study of T cells in Graves' hyperthyroidism and ophthalmopathy. From RNA transcripts, TCR beta CDR3 regions were amplified. TCR CDR3 regions were first amplified by RT-PCR with HTBI primers. TCRdb recomputed calls from the multiplex PCR reads with MiXCR, one row per CDR3 protein. The sample has hundreds of thousands of distinct CDR3 sequences, more than 45% seen once. Input material: peripheral blood or thyroid tissue (not recorded which). These receptors originate from a young woman with Graves' hyperthyroidism.

The CDR3 nucleotides are TGTGCCAGCAGCGTCGGGACAACCCTATTGAACACTGAAGCTTTCTTT. As protein: CASSVGTTLLNTEAFF. The chain employs TRBV6-5 and TRBJ1-1; a possible D gene is TRBD1 (6 bases). Per the germline V gene, CDR1 is MNHEY and CDR2 is SVGAGI. This CDR3 contains 16 residues. V was pared by 6 bases and J by 0 bases, with 17 bases between.

This clonotype was counted ten times or more. This chain links TRBV10-3 with TRBJ1-1; the D gene is possibly TRBD1 (6 bases). V was trimmed by 3 bases and J by 4 bases, leaving 12 bases between them. The CDR3 length is 14 residues. The germline V gene encodes CDR1 ENHRY and CDR2 SYGVKD. The CDR3 here is CAISEGGRLTEAFF. DNA of the CDR3: TGTGCCATCAGTGAAGGGGGACGGCTCACTGAAGCTTTCTTT.

This clonotype was detected many times. V gene TRBV2 combines with J gene TRBJ1-2; 8 bases align to TRBD1. The CDR3 consists of 12 residues. Per the germline V gene, CDR1 is SNHLY and CDR2 is FYNNEI. Trimming cost V 9 bases and J 4 bases; bases outside gene matches: 4. CDR3 bases: TGTGCCAGGGGGACAGGCTCCTATGGCTACACCTTC. It specifies CARGTGSYGYTF.

This clonotype came up a few times. V is TRBV9 and J is TRBJ2-7; 7 bases agree with TRBD2. The ends lost 6 bases at V and 5 bases at J; junction bases unmatched: 14. CDR3 length: 15 amino acids. The germline V gene has CDR1 SGDLS and CDR2 YYNGEE. The CDR3 sequence is CASTKDVGGPHEQYF. CDR3 bases: TGTGCCAGCACCAAGGATGTGGGAGGGCCGCACGAGCAGTACTTC.

The J gene is TRBJ1-2, the V gene TRBV7-6, with TRBD1 matching 9 bases. This CDR3 has 15 residues. J lost 3 bases, V lost 5 bases, and 7 bases had no gene match. The germline V gene has CDR1 SGHVS and CDR2 FNYEAQ. In nucleotides, the CDR3 is TGTGCCAGCAGCATTACAGGGGGCGGCTACTATGGCTACACCTTC. This translates into CASSITGGGYYGYTF.

The genes are TRBV24-1 and TRBJ2-5; 10 bases are shared with TRBD2. The better agreement between TRBJ2-4 and the DNA end casts doubt on the J call. This CDR3 spans 15 amino acids. Germline CDR1 is KGHDR and CDR2 is SFDVKD. CDR3 bases: TGTGCCACCAGTGATTCCCTAGCGGGGGCAAACATTCAGTACTTC. This encodes CATSDSLAGANIQYF.

There are many counts of this clonotype. V and J are TRBV24-1 and TRBJ2-5; 9 nucleotides align to TRBD1. V shed 8 bases and J 4 bases; nucleotides not matched to a gene: 4. CDR1 KGHDR and CDR2 SFDVKD come from the germline V gene. CDR3 size: 13 residues. The CDR3 sequence: CATTQGAGETQYF. The CDR3 coding sequence is TGTGCCACCACACAGGGGGCGGGAGAGACCCAGTACTTC.

This clonotype was picked up many times. The rearrangement joins TRBV15 to TRBJ1-1, with TRBD1 matching over 7 bases. The germline gives CDR1 LNHNV, CDR2 YYDKDF (reference sequence). The CDR3 covers 14 residues. J lost 11 bases, V lost 1 base, and 10 bases had no gene match. In DNA form, the CDR3 reads TGTGCCACCAGCAGAGTGAGAGGACAGGCCGCGGCTTTCTTT. It codes for CATSRVRGQAAAFF.

The V and J genes are TRBV25-1 and TRBJ1-1; a possible D gene is TRBD1 (5 bases). The CDR3 spans 14 residues. Trimming cost V 8 bases and J 0 bases, with 13 bases left between them. Germline values: CDR1 MGHDK, CDR2 SYGVNS. CDR3 sequence (DNA): TGTGCCAGCGGGCAGGGTAGGGTGAACACTGAAGCTTTCTTT. Amino acid sequence: CASGQGRVNTEAFF.

The CDR3 DNA sequence: TGTGCCAGCAGTTTAGCCGTTCGCTGCTATGGCTACACCTTC. Translating gives CASSLAVRCYGYTF. The chain joins TRBV6-1 to TRBJ1-2; no definite D call. V was clipped by 5 bases and J by 4 bases, with 14 bases between them. The CDR3 covers 14 residues. CDR1 and CDR2 from the germline V gene are MNHNS and SASEGT.

This clonotype was counted between two and nine times. The J gene is TRBJ1-2, the V gene TRBV7-2; 7 bases line up with TRBD1. V gave up 3 bases and J gave up 3 bases; unmatched junction bases: 13. The CDR3 runs 17 residues. Per germline, CDR1 SGHTA and CDR2 FQGNSA. CDR3 amino acids: CASSFNNGDRRHYGYTF. The DNA of the CDR3 is TGTGCCAGCAGCTTTAATAACGGGGACAGAAGACACTATGGCTACACCTTC.